These 17 T cell receptor beta chains originate from one sample sequenced in a study of OX40 agonist ivuxolimab in advanced cancers. TCRdb's table, derived via immunoSEQ multiplex PCR, lists solely in-frame clones and lacks some. The sample contains 45,000 to 50,000 clones, around 90% of which appear only once. This specimen consisted of CD4+ or CD8+ T cells sorted from blood, obtained in a trial of the OX40 agonist ivuxolimab. These receptor sequences come from an adult with an advanced solid tumor such as melanoma, head and neck, liver or kidney cancer.

This clone was found once. The chain carries TRBV28 and TRBJ2-3, with 11 bases identical to TRBD2. The germline V gene has CDR1 MDHEN and CDR2 SYDVKM. Losses at the gene ends were 1 base for V and 3 bases for J; bases not matched to a gene: 3. The CDR3 contains 16 residues. In nucleotides, the CDR3 is TGTGCCAGCAGTTTATCTGCTAGCGGGGGGACAGATACGCAGTATTTT. Protein: CASSLSASGGTDTQYF.

The rearrangement joins TRBV7-8 to TRBJ1-1, with a weak D call TRBD1 (5 bases). V was clipped by 5 bases and J by 2 bases, with 9 bases between them. The germline V gene has CDR1 SGHVS and CDR2 FQNEAQ. The CDR3 runs to 13 residues. CDR3 sequence reads: CASSPGPNTEAFF. The CDR3 nucleotides read TGTGCCAGCAGCCCGGGACCTAACACTGAAGCTTTCTTT. The whole variable domain, remainder taken from reference TRBV7-8 and TRBJ1-1, is GAGVSQSPRYKVAKRGQDVALRCDPISGHVSLFWYQQALGQGPEFLTYFQNEAQLDKSGLPSDRFFAERPEGSVSTLKIQRTQQEDSAVYLCASSPGPNTEAFFGQGTRLTVV.

The J gene is TRBJ1-5, the V gene TRBV18; 9 nucleotides align to TRBD1. The CDR3 has 15 amino acids. Germline V gene data show CDR1 as KGHSH and CDR2 as LQKENI. The J segment lost 1 base and the V segment lost 3 bases, leaving 1 base of the junction unmatched. CDR3 sequence (DNA): TGTGCCAGCTCACCCGGGACAGGGAGCAATCAGCCCCAGCATTTT. It is translated as CASSPGTGSNQPQHF.

The chain uses TRBV7-3 and TRBJ2-1, with no clear D. This CDR3 is built from 13 residues. Germline loops: CDR1 SGHTA, CDR2 FQGTGA. The V gene lost 5 bases and the J gene lost 2 bases, with 7 bases spanning the gap. The CDR3 sequence: CASSPGTYNEQFF. As DNA, the CDR3 is TGTGCCAGCAGCCCCGGAACCTACAATGAGCAGTTCTTC. Full variable domain (remainder filled in from reference TRBV7-3 and TRBJ2-1): GAGVSQTPSNKVTEKGKYVELRCDPISGHTALYWYRQSLGQGPEFLIYFQGTGAADDSGLPNDRFFAVRPEGSVSTLKIQRTERGDSAVYLCASSPGTYNEQFFGPGTRLTVL.

The chain couples TRBV7-2 to TRBJ2-3; 9 nucleotides align to TRBD2. V trimming: 8 bases; J trimming: 3 bases; junction bases outside the gene matches: 6. CDR3 length: 14 amino acids. Germline-derived CDR1 and CDR2 are SGHTA and FQGNSA. The CDR3 DNA is TGTGCCAGCGAACGACTAGCGGTGACAGATACGCAGTATTTT. It translates to CASERLAVTDTQYF.

The chain joins TRBV27 to TRBJ1-2; possible D gene TRBD1, 6 bases. This CDR3 spans 11 amino acids. The V and J ends lost 6 bases and 5 bases respectively, with 7 bases between them. Per germline, CDR1 MNHEY and CDR2 SMNVEV (reference sequence). CDR3 coding DNA: TGTGCCAGCAGGGACAGATATGGCTACACCTTC. The encoded protein is CASRDRYGYTF.

This rearrangement joins TRBV4-2 to TRBJ2-3; TRBD1 matches 7 bases. The CDR3 is made up of 16 amino acids. Germline V gene data show CDR1 as LGHNA and CDR2 as YNFKEQ. The ends lost 0 bases at V and 4 bases at J; junction bases unmatched: 7. The chain's CDR3 is CASSQDVGQGADTQYF. In DNA form, the CDR3 reads TGTGCCAGCAGCCAAGATGTCGGGCAGGGGGCAGATACGCAGTATTTT.

The rearrangement joins TRBV7-9 to TRBJ2-2; D unclear. Looked up from germline, CDR1 is SEHNR and CDR2 is FQNEAQ (reference sequence). There are 11 residues in the CDR3. The V end lost 7 bases, the J end lost 7 bases, and 7 bases lay between the germline ends. The CDR3 is CASTEHGELFF. Written as DNA, the CDR3 is TGTGCCAGCACCGAGCACGGGGAGCTGTTTTTT.

This clone was observed once. The J gene is TRBJ2-7, the V gene TRBV6-6; D possibly matches TRBD1 or TRBD2 (5 bases each). Germline V gives CDR1 MNHNY, CDR2 SVGAGI (reference sequence). V lost 6 bases, J lost 0 bases, and 15 bases lay in between. There are 15 residues in the CDR3. CDR3 nucleotides: TGTGCCAGCAGCGCTCCGGGACGAAGCTCCTACGAGCAGTACTTC. Translating it yields CASSAPGRSSYEQYF.

The chain joins TRBV27 to TRBJ2-2, with TRBD1 matching 9 bases. CDR1 is MNHEY and CDR2 is SMNVEV in the germline V gene (reference sequence). The CDR3 consists of 16 residues. V lost 5 bases and J lost 10; bases outside the gene matches: 14. CDR3 loop: CASSPMTGGDRVELFF. The CDR3 DNA sequence: TGTGCCAGCAGTCCCATGACAGGGGGTGACCGCGTGGAGCTGTTTTTT.

The rearrangement uses TRBV28 and TRBJ2-6; 8 bases align to TRBD1. V dropped 3 bases and J dropped 2; count of bases not matched to a gene: 9. Germline assignment: CDR1 MDHEN and CDR2 SYDVKM. This CDR3 is 18 amino acids long. CDR3 region: CASSFRAGGAAGANVLTF. The CDR3 DNA follows: TGTGCCAGCAGTTTCAGGGCAGGGGGCGCGGCTGGGGCCAACGTCCTGACTTTC. The full variable domain, with the rest looked up from reference TRBV28 and TRBJ2-6, is DVKVTQSSRYLVKRTGEKVFLECVQDMDHENMFWYRQDPGLGLRLIYFSYDVKMKEKGDIPEGYSVSREKKERFSLILESASTNQTSMYLCASSFRAGGAAGANVLTFGAGSRLTVL.

The chain employs TRBV9 and TRBJ1-4; possible D gene TRBD1, 6 bases. The CDR3 spans 17 residues. CDR1 SGDLS and CDR2 YYNGEE come from the germline V gene. V lost 0 bases, J lost 8 bases, and 20 bases lay in between. The chain's CDR3 is CASSVAPAGATGEKLFF. The DNA of the CDR3 is TGTGCCAGCAGCGTAGCCCCGGCAGGGGCCACAGGAGAAAAACTGTTTTTT. Full variable domain (remainder filled in from reference TRBV9 and TRBJ1-4): DSGVTQTPKHLITATGQRVTLRCSPRSGDLSVYWYQQSLDQGLQFLIQYYNGEERAKGNILERFSAQQFPDLHSELNLSSLELGDSALYFCASSVAPAGATGEKLFFGSGTQLSVL.

This sequence joins TRBV7-6 and TRBJ2-6; 11 bases line up with TRBD1. Germline V CDR1 and CDR2: SGHVS, FNYEAQ. Unmatched junction bases numbered 10, after V lost 5 bases and J lost 1 base. The length of the CDR3 is 19 residues. CDR3 DNA: TGTGCCAGCAGCAAAAGGACAGGGGGCATTTTGTCTGGGGCCAACGTCCTGACTTTC. Protein product: CASSKRTGGILSGANVLTF. Using reference TRBV7-6 and TRBJ2-6 for the parts outside the CDR3, the full variable domain is GAGVSQSPRYKVTKRGQDVALRCDPISGHVSLYWYRQALGQGPEFLTYFNYEAQQDKSGLPNDRFSAERPEGSISTLTIQRTEQRDSAMYRCASSKRTGGILSGANVLTFGAGSRLTVL.

This clone was recorded a few times. The gene calls are TRBV28 and TRBJ1-2; D is possibly TRBD1 (6 bases). In germline, CDR1 is MDHEN, CDR2 SYDVKM. This CDR3 is built from 13 residues. Trimming took 3 bases from V and 4 from J, leaving 9 bases between them. CDR3 in amino acids: CASSFQGGYGYTF. The CDR3 nucleotides are TGTGCCAGCAGTTTCCAAGGGGGCTATGGCTACACCTTC.

The chain joins TRBV28 to TRBJ1-1; a possible D gene is TRBD1 (5 bases). Per germline, CDR1 MDHEN and CDR2 SYDVKM. Deletions cut 11 bases from V and 0 bases from J, with 13 bases between. CDR3 size: 13 residues. The CDR3 nucleotides are TGTGCCGCCGGGGGAATTATGAACACTGAAGCTTTCTTT. Translation gives CAAGGIMNTEAFF. The whole variable domain, filled in from reference TRBV28 and TRBJ1-1, reads DVKVTQSSRYLVKRTGEKVFLECVQDMDHENMFWYRQDPGLGLRLIYFSYDVKMKEKGDIPEGYSVSREKKERFSLILESASTNQTSMYLCAAGGIMNTEAFFGQGTRLTVV.

The chain combines TRBV29-1 with TRBJ2-1; D is perhaps TRBD2 (6 bases). The germline CDR1 and CDR2 sequences are SQVTM and ANQGSEA. Trimming took 1 base from V and 3 from J, leaving 16 bases between them. The CDR3 sequence is 16 residues long. The CDR3 region is CSVEGAREAYYNEQFF. CDR3 nucleotides: TGCAGCGTTGAAGGTGCGAGGGAGGCCTACTACAATGAGCAGTTCTTC.

This chain joins TRBV19 and TRBJ1-6, with D uncertain. Deletions cut 7 bases from V and 2 bases from J, with 12 bases between. This CDR3 comprises 15 residues. Germline CDR1 LNHDA, CDR2 SQIVND (reference sequence). The CDR3 sequence: CASTTRGAYNSPLHF. CDR3 nucleotides: TGTGCCAGTACTACGCGCGGGGCCTATAATTCACCCCTCCACTTT.